This TCR beta chain was retrieved from a study of shared clonotypes between healthy human individuals. Study in general: Each donor contributed plates that comprised three CD4 naive, three CD4 memory, two CD8 naive and one CD8 memory. Study-wide results and limits: Genetic and exposure-history diversity was limited by the few donors.

This table comes from immunoSEQ multiplex PCR, and its TCRdb copy is limited to in-frame clones, with some not included. Of roughly 1,000,000 clones listed, around 82% are singletons. Investigators divided CD4+ cells into CD45RA+ naive and CD45RA-negative memory subsets. Points on this clone: What it recognizes is unknown.

The V gene end was trimmed by 4 bases and the J gene end by 3 bases; junction bases not matched to a gene: 5. CDR3 length equals 16 residues. Germline V gene data show CDR1 as SGHDT and CDR2 as YYEEEE. This rearrangement joins TRBV5-6 to TRBJ2-1, with 12 bases lining up with TRBD2. This clonotype was obtained from a man in his late teens or twenties in good health. Some clones in this sample may be carry-over from other donors' samples. Sequencing input: memory CD4+ T cells from PBMCs. Subset given: CD45RA-negative fraction. This chain's CDR3 is CASSVGLAGVYNEQFF. CDR3 in DNA: TGTGCCAGCAGCGTGGGACTAGCGGGTGTCTACAATGAGCAGTTCTTC.